This T cell receptor beta chain was identified during a study of human T cells and chemical hapten exposure. Study-level information: Epicutaneous patch tests delivered 0.01% DPC to the upper back, with evaluation at 6 days.

General study points: Positive correlation was observed between PT1 expanded TCR counts and patch test score. Relative to controls, expanded TCRs formed significantly more large CDR3 similarity clusters.

This clonotype was seen ten or more times. Its antigen is currently unknown. Documented time point: patch test 2, 6 weeks after DPC sensitization. Treatment meaning: therapeutic diphenylcyclopropenone sensitization with weekly scalp DPC. Ahead of each patch test application, blood was drawn. CDR1 and CDR2 (germline): MNHNY, SVGAGI (reference sequence). V lost 2 bases and J lost 3; bases outside the gene matches: 6. This CDR3 has 16 residues. TCRdb independently ran MiXCR on the RACE reads; one entry per CDR3 protein. The repertoire includes 70,000 to 90,000 distinct CDR3 sequences, about 10% of them detected once, and 4% to 5.5% sits in the top ten.

The TCR was taken from a woman between 45 and 65 years old with alopecia areata. Some clones in this sample may be carry-over from other donors' samples. The rearrangement joins TRBV6-6 to TRBJ2-3, with 9 bases identical to TRBD2. The starting material was whole blood, obtained in connection with sensitization to the hapten diphenylcyclopropenone (DPC). The CDR3 DNA is TGTGCCAGCAGTTACGGTCCTAGCGGGACTACAGATACGCAGTATTTT. Amino acid sequence: CASSYGPSGTTDTQYF.